The source of this TCR beta chain is a study of blood T cell repertoires in COVID-19. The CDR3 sequence is 17 residues long. Germline CDR1 reads KGHDR; CDR2 reads SFDVKD. Trimming removed 3 bases from V and 3 bases from J; junction bases left unmatched: 7. Clones were sequenced by immunoSEQ multiplex PCR, and TCRdb holds only the in-frame ones, with some missing. This sample has approximately 94,000 clones, with around four fifths found just once. A single count supports this clone. V and J are TRBV24-1 and TRBJ2-5; 12 bases map to TRBD2. Sequenced: peripheral blood. This receptor was taken from a man aged 45 to 65 with active or convalescent COVID-19. The DNA for the CDR3 is TGTGCCACCAGTGATCCCTTACTAGCGGGAGGAAAAGAGACCCAGTACTTC. It encodes CATSDPLLAGGKETQYF.